The 13 T cell receptor beta chains below come from one sample, sequenced in a study of control samples from healthy donors and cancer patients. Using immunoSEQ multiplex PCR, the repertoire was profiled, and TCRdb retains in-frame clones only, with some absent. In the table there are some 15,000 clones, roughly 93% of which are singletons. Sequenced: PBMCs. Source of these receptors: a man at least 80 years old with lung cancer.

The CDR3 region has the DNA TGCGCCAGCAGCTTGCACCCGGGGAAGGGGGGTCAGAATGAGCAGTTCTTC. Protein product: CASSLHPGKGGQNEQFF. The rearrangement joins TRBV5-1 to TRBJ2-1; D is possibly TRBD1 or TRBD2 (6 bases each). V was shortened by 1 base and J by 7 bases, with 21 bases between the two germline ends. The CDR3 runs to 17 residues. Germline loops: CDR1 SGHRS, CDR2 YFSETQ.

V usage is TRBV5-4 and J usage is TRBJ1-3, with D possibly matching TRBD1 (6 bases). The CDR3 runs to 17 residues. Looked up from germline, CDR1 is SGHNT and CDR2 is YYREEE (reference sequence). Trimming took off 0 bases at V and 0 bases at J, with 13 bases between the two ends. The CDR3 DNA follows: TGTGCCAGCAGCTTGGGTGGGGGCTACAGCTCTGGAAACACCATATATTTT. Its protein product is CASSLGGGYSSGNTIYF. Combining the CDR3 with reference TRBV5-4 and TRBJ1-3 gives the whole variable domain ETGVTQSPTHLIKTRGQQVTLRCSSQSGHNTVSWYQQALGQGPQFIFQYYREEENGRGNFPPRFSGLQFPNYSSELNVNALELDDSALYLCASSLGGGYSSGNTIYFGEGSWLTVV.

A word on this clone: The sample carries other DNA sequences with the same CDR3. The chain joins TRBV7-2 to TRBJ1-3; 7 bases agree with TRBD1. V shed 5 bases and J 0 bases; nucleotides not matched to a gene: 10. This CDR3 is 17 amino acids long. Germline CDR1 and CDR2: SGHTA and FQGNSA. Here the CDR3 reads CASSAYRGQYSGNTIYF. The DNA for the CDR3 is TGTGCCAGCAGCGCATACAGGGGTCAATACTCTGGAAACACCATATATTTT.

The chain carries TRBV19 and TRBJ1-2; a weak D match, TRBD1 (6 bases). With 4 bases removed from V and 7 bases from J, the gap between germline ends came to 7 bases. The germline V gene encodes CDR1 LNHDA and CDR2 SQIVND (reference sequence). The CDR3 sequence is 11 residues long. CDR3 loop: CASSTRGGYTF. CDR3 nucleotide sequence: TGTGCCAGTAGTACCAGGGGTGGCTACACCTTC.

The table lists this clone with a few counts. The CDR3 spells CASSPSGLSNQPQHF. CDR3 DNA sequence: TGTGCCAGCAGTCCCTCAGGACTTAGCAATCAGCCCCAGCATTTT. The V and J genes are TRBV6-5 and TRBJ1-5; D unresolved. Germline V gene sequence: CDR1 MNHEY, CDR2 SVGAGI. Trimming took 5 bases from V and 0 from J, leaving 11 bases between them. The CDR3 sequence is 15 residues long.

The chain is built from TRBV2 and TRBJ1-2, with 8 bases matching TRBD1. Per germline, CDR1 SNHLY and CDR2 FYNNEI. Losses at the gene ends were 3 bases for V and 5 bases for J; bases not matched to a gene: 5. The CDR3 loop spans 14 amino acids. CDR3 nucleotides: TGTGCCAGCAGTGACCGTGACAGGGGTTATGGCTACACCTTC. Residues: CASSDRDRGYGYTF.

This chain uses TRBV11-2 with TRBJ2-2; D is unresolved. Trimming removed 2 bases at V and 6 bases at J, with 13 bases between. The V gene's germline CDR1 is SGHAT and CDR2 FQNNGV. The CDR3 length is 15 residues. CDR3 loop: CASSLTPVWPGELFF. CDR3 nucleotides: TGTGCCAGCAGCTTAACACCCGTCTGGCCCGGGGAGCTGTTTTTT.

V is TRBV6-1 and J is TRBJ2-7; maybe TRBD2 (6 bases). This CDR3 spans 16 amino acids. Germline V gene sequence: CDR1 MNHNS, CDR2 SASEGT. V lost 0 bases, J lost 4 bases, and 16 bases lay in between. The CDR3 DNA reads as TGTGCCAGCAGTGAAGCGGGGACTCCTGAGGGGTACGAGCAGTACGTC. Amino acids: CASSEAGTPEGYEQYV.

The chain employs TRBV5-1 and TRBJ2-5, with D perhaps matching TRBD1 (6 bases). This CDR3 has 16 residues. Germline values: CDR1 SGHRS, CDR2 YFSETQ. The V and J ends lost 0 bases and 5 bases respectively, with 17 bases between them. CDR3: CASSLAVVGAGETQYF. DNA for the CDR3: TGCGCCAGCAGCTTGGCCGTGGTGGGGGCCGGGGAGACCCAGTACTTC.

This chain uses TRBV28 with TRBJ1-6; TRBD1 matches 9 bases. Germline V gene data show CDR1 as MDHEN and CDR2 as SYDVKM. The trim removed 1 base at V and 1 base at J, leaving 8 bases unmatched. This CDR3 has 19 amino acids. The CDR3 nucleotides read TGTGCCAGCAGTTTATACGTCGCAGGGACAGGGTCCTATAATTCACCCCTCCACTTT. It specifies CASSLYVAGTGSYNSPLHF.

For the CDR3, the DNA is TGTGCCAGCAGTACGACGCGGGTGGACGAGCAGTACGTC. Its protein is CASSTTRVDEQYV. The rearrangement joins TRBV12-3 or TRBV12-4 to TRBJ2-7, with D perhaps matching TRBD2 (5 bases). The CDR3 length is 13 residues. Trimming stripped 5 bases from V and 5 bases from J, with 13 bases between.

This chain links TRBV18 with TRBJ2-3, with 8 positions matching TRBD2. The junction had 10 bases not matched to a gene; V was cut back by 5 bases and J by 6 bases. Germline values: CDR1 KGHSH, CDR2 LQKENI. The CDR3 length is 15 residues. CDR3 DNA: TGTGCCAGCTCAGAGCGGGGGCCGATTAAGGATACGCAGTATTTT. Translating it yields CASSERGPIKDTQYF.

This clone appeared once. This chain joins TRBV5-1 and TRBJ2-5, with D unclear. Germline V lookup: CDR1 SGHRS, CDR2 YFSETQ. V was clipped by 1 base and J by 1 base, with 14 bases between them. The CDR3 is 16 residues long. DNA for the CDR3: TGCGCCAGCAGCTTGATGCCCATTGGGGTCCAAGAGACCCAGTACTTC. Amino acid sequence: CASSLMPIGVQETQYF. The whole variable domain, filled in from reference TRBV5-1 and TRBJ2-5, reads KAGVTQTPRYLIKTRGQQVTLSCSPISGHRSVSWYQQTPGQGLQFLFEYFSETQRNKGNFPGRFSGRQFSNSRSEMNVSTLELGDSALYLCASSLMPIGVQETQYFGPGTRLLVL.